This is a list of T cell receptor beta chains from one sample in a study of cytomegalovirus exposure and HLA in healthy donors. Some clones are missing from TCRdb's copy, which holds only in-frame ones; the method was immunoSEQ multiplex PCR. The table records 150,000 to 200,000 clones, 65% to 85% of them present only once. Sequenced sample: PBMCs. The source is a woman aged 50 to 60 in good health and CMV-seropositive. CDR3s include the opening cysteine and the closing phenylalanine or tryptophan. A D gene is named only where the DNA matches it firmly. Clone size appears in some rows only: once, few, many, or a class for an expanded clone.

TRBJ2-7,NA,TRBV5-4,NA,TGTGCCAGCAGCTTGGGTGGTCTGGGAGGCAGATTAAAGGAGCAGTACTTC,CASSLGGLGGRLKEQYF
TRBJ2-1,NA,TRBV7-6,NA,TGTGCCAGCAGCTTAATTAGTTCCATTTCTCATGAGCAGTTCTTC,CASSLISSISHEQFF
TRBJ1-2,TRBD1,TRBV6-1,NA,TGTGCCAGCAGGCCCGGGACAGGGGGCCATGGCTACACCTTC,CASRPGTGGHGYTF
TRBJ2-2,NA,TRBV29-1,NA,TGCAGCGTTGACCGGGACATTGGCACCGGGGAGCTGTTTTTT,CSVDRDIGTGELFF
TRBJ2-5,TRBD2,TRBV7-2,NA,TGTGCCAGCAGCTTAGGGACTAGCGGGCAGACCCAGTACTTC,CASSLGTSGQTQYF
TRBJ1-2,NA,TRBV7-9,once,TGTGCCAGCAGCTTAGAGGACAGTCTCAGTGGCTACACCTTC,CASSLEDSLSGYTF
TRBJ2-7,NA,TRBV2,few,TGTGCCAGCAGTGAGGATCAGGGGACCCGACTCGAGCAGTACTTC,CASSEDQGTRLEQYF
TRBJ2-6,NA,TRBV5-6,NA,TGTGCCAGCACCCCCGCGGACAGCTCTGGGGCCAACGTCCTGACTTTC,CASTPADSSGANVLTF
TRBJ1-1,TRBD1,TRBV4-1,NA,TGCGCCAGCAGCCAAGGGGAAGGGGGCGGAACTGAAGCTTTCTTT,CASSQGEGGGTEAFF
TRBJ1-5,NA,TRBV4-1,NA,TGCGCCAGCAGCCAACGCTATCCCAATCAGCCCCAGCATTTT,CASSQRYPNQPQHF
TRBJ2-3,NA,TRBV18,NA,TGTGCCACAACCGGGGCGGGGCGTCACACAGATACGCAGTATTTT,CATTGAGRHTDTQYF
TRBJ1-4,TRBD1,TRBV10-1,NA,TGCGCCAGCAGTGAAGGTCACCTTCAGGGGGCGGAAAAACTGTTTTTT,CASSEGHLQGAEKLFF
TRBJ2-7,NA,TRBV19,NA,TGTGCCAGTAGTATAGCCCAGGGGAGCTACGAGCAGTACTTC,CASSIAQGSYEQYF
TRBJ2-5,TRBD1,TRBV6-5,few,TGTGCCAGCAGCGCCGGGACAGGGTTGCGAGAGACCCAGTACTTC,CASSAGTGLRETQYF
TRBJ1-4,NA,TRBV29-1,NA,TGCAGCGTTGGATCCTCGTTAGACCCCCTCGCAGGAGAAAAACTGTTTTTT,CSVGSSLDPLAGEKLFF
TRBJ1-2,TRBD1,TRBV5-1,NA,TGCGCCAGCAGCTTGGGGAACGACAGGGGGCGCGTCTATGGCTACACCTTC,CASSLGNDRGRVYGYTF
TRBJ2-1,TRBD1,TRBV2,NA,TGTGCCAGCAGCCCGGGACAGGGAGAGGCAGGGGCTCAGTTCTTC,CASSPGQGEAGAQFF
TRBJ2-1,NA,TRBV18,NA,TGTGCCAGCTCACCACTCTCAGGGGCCGCCAATGAGCAGTTCTTC,CASSPLSGAANEQFF
TRBJ1-2,TRBD1,TRBV18,NA,TGTGCCAGCTCACCATTATCGACAGGGGCCGACTATGGCTACACCTTC,CASSPLSTGADYGYTF
TRBJ1-4,NA,TRBV11-2,NA,TGTGCCAGCAGCTTACAGGGGACAACTAATGAAAAACTGTTTTTT,CASSLQGTTNEKLFF
TRBJ1-4,TRBD1,TRBV18,once,TGTGCCAGCTCGGCCGGGACAGGGGATCAAAAACTGTTTTTT,CASSAGTGDQKLFF
TRBJ1-3,TRBD1,TRBV9,NA,TGTGCCAGCAGCCAGGGGACAGGGGCAGGAAACACCATATATTTT,CASSQGTGAGNTIYF
TRBJ2-5,NA,TRBV18,NA,TGTGCCAGCTCCCAGGGGGAGACCCAGTACTTC,CASSQGETQYF
TRBJ1-2,NA,TRBV13,NA,TGTGCCAGCAGCTTGGGAGGGAGGAGTAACTATGGCTACACCTTC,CASSLGGRSNYGYTF
TRBJ2-2,NA,TRBV18,NA,TGTGCCAGCTCAGGAGGGACAGCGAACACCGGGGAGCTGTTTTTT,CASSGGTANTGELFF
TRBJ1-1,NA,TRBV2,NA,TGTGCCAGCACCCGAGGTGAAGGTTACACTGAAGCTTTCTTT,CASTRGEGYTEAFF
TRBJ2-2,TRBD1,TRBV5-1,NA,TGCGCCAGCAGATTGGGGACAGGGGGCAACGGCGGGGAGCTGTTTTTT,CASRLGTGGNGGELFF
TRBJ1-1,NA,TRBV6-5,NA,TGTGCCAGCAGTTACATTGGGCAGGATGCTTTCTTT,CASSYIGQDAFF